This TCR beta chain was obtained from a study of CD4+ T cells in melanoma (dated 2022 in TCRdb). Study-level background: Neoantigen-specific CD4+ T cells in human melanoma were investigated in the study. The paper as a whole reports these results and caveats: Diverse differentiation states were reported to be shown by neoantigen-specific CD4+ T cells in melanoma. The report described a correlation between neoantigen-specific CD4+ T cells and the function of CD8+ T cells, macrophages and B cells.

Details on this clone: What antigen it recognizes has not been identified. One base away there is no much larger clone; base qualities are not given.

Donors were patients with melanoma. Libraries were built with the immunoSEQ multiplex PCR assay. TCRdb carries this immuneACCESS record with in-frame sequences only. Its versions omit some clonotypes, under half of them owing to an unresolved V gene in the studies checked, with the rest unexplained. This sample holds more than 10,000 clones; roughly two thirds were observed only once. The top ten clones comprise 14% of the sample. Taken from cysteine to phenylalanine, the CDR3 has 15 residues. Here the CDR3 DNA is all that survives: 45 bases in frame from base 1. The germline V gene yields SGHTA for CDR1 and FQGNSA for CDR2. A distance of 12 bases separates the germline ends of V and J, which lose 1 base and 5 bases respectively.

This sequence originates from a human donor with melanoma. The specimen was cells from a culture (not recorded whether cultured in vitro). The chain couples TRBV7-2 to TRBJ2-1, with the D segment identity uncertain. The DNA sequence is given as TGTGCCAGCAGCTTAGGTGACATCCCCAACAATGAGCAGTTCTTC. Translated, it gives CASSLGDIPNNEQFF.